This record concerns one TCR beta chain sequence. These data come from a study of blood T cell repertoires in COVID-19. For the study at large: Researchers got acute and convalescent COVID-19 samples from the United States, Italy and Spain. T cells, B-cell-depleted T cells, or PBMCs supplied cDNA or gDNA.

Sequenced by immunoSEQ multiplex PCR; TCRdb stores in-frame clones only, minus some. This table has about 21,000 clones, approximately 88% appearing once. The V segment lost 5 bases and the J segment 7 bases; nucleotides outside the gene matches: 2. The CDR3 spans 15 residues. The V gene's germline CDR1 is SGHVS and CDR2 FQNEAQ. V is TRBV7-8 and J is TRBJ2-1; the match to TRBD2 covers 16 bases. The sequencing input was peripheral blood. This receptor was identified in a man aged 35 to 55 with acute or convalescent COVID-19. Written as DNA, the CDR3 is TGTGCCAGCAGCCAGGGACTAGCGGGAGGGAATGAGCAGTTCTTC. Translation gives CASSQGLAGGNEQFF.